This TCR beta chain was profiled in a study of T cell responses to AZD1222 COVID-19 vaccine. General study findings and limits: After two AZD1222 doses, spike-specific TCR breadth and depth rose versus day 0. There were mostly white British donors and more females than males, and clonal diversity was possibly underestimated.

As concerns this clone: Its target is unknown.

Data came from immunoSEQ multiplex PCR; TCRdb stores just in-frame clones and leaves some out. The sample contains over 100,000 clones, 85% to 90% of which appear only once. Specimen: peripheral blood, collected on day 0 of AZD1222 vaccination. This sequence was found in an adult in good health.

The DNA for the CDR3 is TGTGCCACCAGTGAGCCGGGACAGGGAGATGGCTACACCTTC. The encoded protein is CATSEPGQGDGYTF. The chain is built from TRBV24-1 and TRBJ1-2, with 9 bases lining up with TRBD1. With 4 bases clipped from V and 6 bases from J, the junction kept 5 bases outside the gene matches. The CDR3 contains 14 residues. CDR1 KGHDR and CDR2 SFDVKD come from the germline V gene.